Shown below are 20 T cell receptor beta chains from a single sample sequenced in a study of shared clonotypes between healthy human individuals. TCRdb's table, derived via immunoSEQ multiplex PCR, lists solely in-frame clones and lacks some. Of roughly 2,000,000 clones in the sample, less than 95% were seen once. Terminally differentiated effector memory CD45RA+ cells were excluded from the naive CD8 cells, which were CD45RO-negative and positively selected for CCR7. The sequenced sample was naive CD8+ T cells sorted from blood. Receptors were obtained from a man between 18 and 35 years old in good health.

The V call is TRBV2, the J call TRBJ2-1; D is perhaps TRBD2 (6 bases). Germline V CDR1 and CDR2: SNHLY, FYNNEI. This CDR3 contains 13 residues. The ends were cut back, 5 bases at V and 9 bases at J, with 14 bases in the middle. CDR3 region: CASSPPAGIEQFF. In DNA, the CDR3 is TGTGCCAGCAGTCCGCCTGCGGGGATTGAGCAGTTCTTC.

A single count supports this clone. Other DNA sequences within the sample encode an identical CDR3. J is TRBJ2-2 and V is TRBV28, with D possibly being TRBD1 (5 bases). The CDR3 has 14 amino acids. CDR1 is MDHEN, CDR2 SYDVKM, per germline. Trimming left V 3 bases short and J 3 bases short, with 8 bases between. CDR3 in DNA: TGTGCCAGCAGTTTGATAGGGGACACCGGGGAGCTGTTTTTT. Translation gives CASSLIGDTGELFF.

The chain employs TRBV27 and TRBJ1-4; possibly TRBD1 for D (5 bases). Per the germline V gene, CDR1 is MNHEY and CDR2 is SMNVEV (reference sequence). The V end was cut by 6 bases, the J end by 6 bases, with 14 bases between. The CDR3 contains 14 residues. The CDR3 here is CASRIGGEYEKLFF. The CDR3 coding sequence is TGTGCCAGCAGGATCGGGGGGGAGTATGAAAAACTGTTTTTT.

Details on this clone: Additional DNA sequences in this sample encode the identical CDR3. The rearrangement links TRBV11-2 to TRBJ1-5, with D possibly being TRBD1 (6 bases). The CDR3 contains 13 residues. Germline V CDR1 and CDR2: SGHAT, FQNNGV. Between the trimmed V and J ends, which lost 0 bases and 7 bases, there was a span of 7 bases. The CDR3 loop is CASSLDGGQPQHF. The CDR3 nucleotides are TGTGCCAGCAGCTTAGACGGGGGCCAGCCCCAGCATTTT.

The V and J genes are TRBV13 and TRBJ2-1; 15 bases agree with TRBD2. V lost 5 bases and J lost 8; bases outside the gene matches: 4. Germline assignment: CDR1 PRHDT and CDR2 FYEKMQ (reference sequence). The CDR3 contains 15 residues. The CDR3 here is CASSLRTSGRDEQFF. CDR3 bases: TGTGCCAGCAGCCTTCGGACTAGCGGGAGGGATGAGCAGTTCTTC.

The chain employs TRBV29-1 and TRBJ2-7; 7 bases align to TRBD2. This CDR3 has 15 amino acids. Germline values: CDR1 SQVTM, CDR2 ANQGSEA. V was pared by 5 bases and J by 3 bases, with 13 bases of the junction left unmatched. CDR3 region: CSVLLGQGLFYEQYF. The CDR3 coding sequence is TGCAGCGTTCTCCTAGGGCAGGGACTATTCTACGAGCAGTACTTC.

About this clone: Other DNA sequences of this sample code for an identical CDR3. This chain links TRBV7-9 with TRBJ1-1; D is uncertain. The germline CDR1 and CDR2 sequences are SEHNR and FQNEAQ (reference sequence). Deletions cut 2 bases from V and 0 bases from J, with 4 bases between. This CDR3 comprises 13 residues. CDR3 residues: CASSLSVNTEAFF. CDR3 DNA sequence: TGTGCCAGCAGCTTATCCGTGAACACTGAAGCTTTCTTT.

The V call is TRBV7-9, the J call TRBJ2-5, with D perhaps given as TRBD1 or TRBD2 (5 bases each). The V end lost 4 bases, the J end lost 5 bases, and 8 bases lay between the germline ends. Germline V gene data show CDR1 as SEHNR and CDR2 as FQNEAQ (reference sequence). The CDR3 is made up of 12 amino acids. The CDR3 is CASSWGTETQYF. In nucleotides, the CDR3 is TGTGCCAGCAGCTGGGGGACGGAGACCCAGTACTTC.

The DNA of the CDR3 is TGTGCCAGCAGCCCTGGGACTAGCGGACAGTATGAGACCCAGTACTTC. Protein product: CASSPGTSGQYETQYF. The chain has TRBV7-8 and TRBJ2-5; 11 bases are shared with TRBD2. The CDR3 is 16 amino acids. J gave up 5 bases and V 5 bases, and 10 bases lay outside the gene matches. Germline CDR1 SGHVS, CDR2 FQNEAQ.

The chain joins TRBV9 to TRBJ2-7, with 7 bases aligning to TRBD2. This CDR3 has 14 amino acids. Trimming cost V 0 bases and J 4 bases; bases outside gene matches: 4. CDR1 is SGDLS and CDR2 is YYNGEE in the germline V gene. Here the CDR3 DNA reads TGTGCCAGCAGCGTAGACGAGGGAGGGTACGAGCAGTACTTC. Translating gives CASSVDEGGYEQYF.

A note on this clone: The sample holds other DNA sequences that translate to the same CDR3. V and J are TRBV29-1 and TRBJ1-1; tentative D call: TRBD1 (5 bases). The germline CDR1 and CDR2 sequences are SQVTM and ANQGSEA. The length of the CDR3 is 13 residues. The V and J ends lost 3 bases and 1 base respectively, with 9 bases between them. The CDR3 bases are TGCAGCGTTGACCTGGGGACGAACACTGAAGCTTTCTTT. It is translated as CSVDLGTNTEAFF.

Remarks on this clone: In the same sample, other DNA sequences code for this CDR3. The chain recombines TRBV6-5 with TRBJ1-2, with 7 bases identical to TRBD1. The junction had 4 bases not matched to a gene; V was cut back by 0 bases and J by 6 bases. Germline V gene sequence: CDR1 MNHEY, CDR2 SVGAGI. This CDR3 has 14 amino acids. The CDR3: CASSYSGQGDGYTF. The CDR3 DNA reads as TGTGCCAGCAGTTACTCGGGGCAGGGGGATGGCTACACCTTC.

The chain has TRBV27 and TRBJ2-7; D is perhaps TRBD1 (5 bases). Trimming shortened V by 3 bases and J by 5 bases, and 8 bases separated the two germline ends. Germline V gene lookup returns CDR1 MNHEY and CDR2 SMNVEV (reference sequence). The CDR3 loop spans 12 amino acids. Here the CDR3 DNA reads TGTGCCAGCAGTTTTAAAGGGGACGAGCAGTACTTC. It is translated as CASSFKGDEQYF.

The chain combines TRBV13 with TRBJ2-7; D unresolved. V was cut by 0 bases and J by 2 bases, with 11 bases left in between. The CDR3 totals 15 residues. Germline loops: CDR1 PRHDT, CDR2 FYEKMQ (reference sequence). This CDR3 reads CASSLGGLDPYEQYF. As DNA, the CDR3 is TGTGCCAGCAGCTTAGGCGGCCTCGACCCCTACGAGCAGTACTTC.

On this clone itself: The same CDR3 also results from other DNA sequences found in this sample. The chain recombines TRBV4-3 with TRBJ1-2; D is unclear. Germline V CDR1 and CDR2: LGHNA, YSLEER. Trimming stripped 0 bases from V and 4 bases from J, with 9 bases between. This CDR3 contains 14 residues. Here the CDR3 DNA reads TGCGCCAGCAGCCAAGATGGAACGAGCTATGGCTACACCTTC. Translating it yields CASSQDGTSYGYTF.

The chain combines TRBV15 with TRBJ1-5, with TRBD1 identical over 7 bases. This CDR3 comprises 15 residues. CDR1 and CDR2 from the germline V gene are LNHNV and YYDKDF (reference sequence). V was pared by 0 bases and J by 7 bases, with 6 bases of the junction left unmatched. CDR3 in amino acids: CATSRDTGVGQPQHF. In nucleotides, the CDR3 is TGTGCCACCAGCAGAGATACAGGGGTCGGGCAGCCCCAGCATTTT.

The chain joins TRBV13 to TRBJ1-4; D is possibly TRBD1 (6 bases). Trimming removed 3 bases from V and 6 bases from J, with 11 bases in between. The length of the CDR3 is 14 residues. Germline CDR1 is PRHDT and CDR2 is FYEKMQ (reference sequence). Written as DNA, the CDR3 is TGTGCCAGCAGCTTTTACAGGGTTCATGAAAAACTGTTTTTT. It is translated as CASSFYRVHEKLFF.

The chain uses TRBV10-2 and TRBJ2-5; 8 bases align to TRBD2. The CDR3 is 17 amino acids. Germline CDR1 reads WSHSY; CDR2 reads SAAADI. The V gene end was trimmed by 3 bases and the J gene end by 1 base; junction bases not matched to a gene: 10. This CDR3 is CASSEPLAGTSQETQYF. In DNA form, the CDR3 reads TGCGCCAGCAGTGAACCCTTAGCCGGGACTAGCCAAGAGACCCAGTACTTC.

The chain combines TRBV15 with TRBJ1-5, with a weak D call TRBD1 (6 bases). In germline, CDR1 is LNHNV, CDR2 YYDKDF (reference sequence). The CDR3 extends over 17 amino acids. Trimming took off 5 bases at V and 3 bases at J, with 20 bases between the two ends. The CDR3 DNA follows: TGTGCCACCAGCGCTCCCGGGACATCCGAGAACAATCAGCCCCAGCATTTT. Protein: CATSAPGTSENNQPQHF.

The rearrangement uses TRBV11-2 and TRBJ2-1; the match to TRBD2 covers 11 bases. The germline CDR1 and CDR2 sequences are SGHAT and FQNNGV. The CDR3 totals 18 residues. After removal of 5 bases from V and 7 bases from J, the junction contained 16 bases not matched to a gene. CDR3 DNA: TGTGCCAGCAGCCTTGGTGGACTAGCGGGCACCGGCTGGAATGAGCAGTTCTTC. Residues: CASSLGGLAGTGWNEQFF.